These 14 T cell receptor beta chains were all obtained from the same sample, sequenced in a study of Graves' ophthalmopathy and Graves' hyperthyroidism. TCR beta CDR3 amplification used RNA transcripts. Scientists carried out first-round RT-PCR using HTBI primers and then a second-round multiplex PCR. TCRdb analysed the multiplex PCR reads with MiXCR anew, one entry per CDR3 protein. The data contain about 620,000 distinct CDR3 sequences, 20% to 25% of them singletons. Sequencing was performed on peripheral blood. Receptors were obtained from a woman younger than 35 with stable Graves' hyperthyroidism. Some clones in this sample may be carry-over from other donors' samples.

This clonotype was seen at least ten times. One end of the junction fails to match germline, which may point to a read error. V and J are TRBV28 and TRBJ2-4; no clear D. The germline V gene has CDR1 MDHEN and CDR2 SYDVKM. The length of the CDR3 is 14 residues. The CDR3 DNA reads TGTGCCAGCAGTTCCCTTCCCGAGAGTCACATTAAGTACTTC. Protein product: CASSSLPESHIKYF.

This clonotype was detected many times. The rearrangement joins TRBV6-2 or TRBV6-3 to TRBJ1-5; no clear D. This CDR3 has 15 amino acids. Per the germline V gene, CDR1 is MNHEY and CDR2 is SVGEGT. Trimming stripped 8 bases from V and 4 bases from J, with 18 bases between. CDR3 coding DNA: TGTGCCAGCGGATCGACAAAAACAGCGAATCAGCCCCAGCATTTT. It translates to CASGSTKTANQPQHF.

This clonotype has at least ten counts. The chain joins TRBV11-2 to TRBJ2-5; possibly TRBD1 for D (6 bases). There are 17 residues in the CDR3. With 10 bases removed from V and 0 bases from J, the gap between germline ends came to 24 bases. Per germline, CDR1 SGHAT and CDR2 FQNNGV. CDR3 sequence (DNA): TGTGCCAACAGATCCCTCATTTATGACAGGAACCAAGAGACCCAGTACTTC. Translating gives CANRSLIYDRNQETQYF.

To note about this clonotype: A read error may produce the germline difference seen at one junction end. CDR3 in amino acids: CAISLSGEQYF. In DNA, the CDR3 is TGTGCCATCAGTTTATCGGGCGAGCAGTACTTC. The genes are TRBV12-3 or TRBV12-4 and TRBJ2-7, with D uncertain. CDR3 length: 11 residues.

The rearrangement uses TRBV20-1 and TRBJ2-7; 9 nucleotides agree with TRBD2. CDR1 is DFQATT and CDR2 is SNEGSKA in the germline V gene (reference sequence). The CDR3 consists of 14 residues. After removal of 3 bases from V and 6 bases from J, the junction contained 9 bases not matched to a gene. In nucleotides, the CDR3 is TGCAGTGCTAGGGGCGGGAGGGCAACGGGCGAGCAGTACTTC. Translation: CSARGGRATGEQYF.

At least ten counts were recorded for this clonotype. Germline is not matched at one junction end, which may reflect a read error. The rearrangement links TRBV28 to TRBJ2-5; a weak D match, TRBD1 (5 bases). The CDR3 runs to 15 residues. From germline, CDR1 is MDHEN and CDR2 SYDVKM. In DNA form, the CDR3 reads TGTGCCAGCAGTTCCTCCGCGACAGAAGGCCGCCGGCTCGGCTTC. Its translation is CASSSSATEGRRLGF. The full variable domain, in which reference TRBV28 and TRBJ2-5 provide the parts outside the CDR3, is DVKVTQSSRYLVKRTGEKVFLECVQDMDHENMFWYRQDPGLGLRLIYFSYDVKMKEKGDIPEGYSVSREKKERFSLILESASTNQTSMYLCASSSSATEGRRLGFGPGTRLLVL.

The chain combines TRBV15 with TRBJ1-2, with D maybe TRBD1 (5 bases). V shed 2 bases and J shed 7 bases, with 17 bases lying between them. The CDR3 runs 15 residues. The germline CDR1 and CDR2 sequences are LNHNV and YYDKDF (reference sequence). CDR3: CATSRKPGMKPGYTF. CDR3 DNA sequence: TGTGCCACCAGCAGAAAACCAGGGATGAAGCCTGGCTACACCTTC.

This clonotype was seen repeatedly, ten times or more. The chain uses TRBV12-3 or TRBV12-4 and TRBJ1-1; unclear D gene. Trimming took 6 bases from V and 0 from J, leaving 14 bases between them. The CDR3 is 15 amino acids. CDR3 DNA sequence: TGTGCCAGCAGCCTCGGGCAGGATGTGAACACTGAAGCTTTCTTT. It codes for CASSLGQDVNTEAFF.

This clonotype was seen many times. This sequence joins TRBV19 and TRBJ1-5, with D possibly matching TRBD1 (5 bases). This CDR3 has 14 amino acids. V was pared by 7 bases and J by 4 bases, with 14 bases between. Germline CDR1 reads LNHDA; CDR2 reads SQIVND (reference sequence). DNA for the CDR3: TGTGCCAGTACCCAGGGACTGGGGAATCAGCCCCAGCATTTT. Amino acid sequence: CASTQGLGNQPQHF.

The rearrangement links TRBV11-1 to TRBJ2-6; D remains ambiguous. The ends were cut back, 1 base at V and 2 bases at J, with 15 bases in the middle. The CDR3 is 18 residues long. Germline V lookup: CDR1 SGHAT, CDR2 FQDESV (reference sequence). CDR3: CASSLVGFVQTGANVLTF. The CDR3 DNA reads as TGTGCCAGCAGCTTAGTTGGATTCGTGCAAACTGGGGCCAACGTCCTGACTTTC.

This clonotype occurred many times. The V call is TRBV6-2 or TRBV6-3, the J call TRBJ2-6; D is possibly TRBD2 (6 bases). The V gene lost 0 bases and the J gene lost 0 bases, with 12 bases spanning the gap. Germline V CDR1 and CDR2: MNHEY, SVGEGT. CDR3 length: 18 amino acids. The CDR3 DNA reads TGTGCCAGCAGTTACTCCGGCCCCGGGGGCTCTGGGGCCAACGTCCTGACTTTC. Translation: CASSYSGPGGSGANVLTF.

This clonotype was counted ten times or more. The chain links TRBV10-3 to TRBJ1-1; perhaps TRBD1 as D (5 bases). From germline, CDR1 is ENHRY and CDR2 SYGVKD. The CDR3 consists of 13 residues. The V and J ends lost 2 bases and 4 bases respectively, with 8 bases between them. CDR3 nucleotides: TGTGCCATCAGTGAGGCAGGGTCCACTGAAGCTTTCTTT. Protein sequence: CAISEAGSTEAFF.

This clonotype was seen just once. CDR3 amino acids: CASSGLGVGGWTEAFF. CDR3 coding DNA: TGTGCCAGCAGTGGTCTTGGGGTCGGGGGATGGACTGAAGCTTTCTTT. The rearrangement joins TRBV6-1 to TRBJ1-1, with D perhaps TRBD1 (5 bases). Trimming cost V 4 bases and J 5 bases, with 20 bases left between them. The CDR3 sequence is 16 residues long. The germline V gene has CDR1 MNHNS and CDR2 SASEGT.

This clonotype has ten or more counts. This chain joins TRBV11-2 and TRBJ2-7; D gene unclear. Trimming shortened V by 3 bases and J by 7 bases, and 13 bases separated the two germline ends. CDR3 length: 13 amino acids. Germline lookup yields CDR1 SGHAT and CDR2 FQNNGV. The CDR3 spells CASSFLVGWEQYF. CDR3 in DNA: TGTGCCAGCAGCTTTTTAGTAGGCTGGGAGCAGTACTTC.